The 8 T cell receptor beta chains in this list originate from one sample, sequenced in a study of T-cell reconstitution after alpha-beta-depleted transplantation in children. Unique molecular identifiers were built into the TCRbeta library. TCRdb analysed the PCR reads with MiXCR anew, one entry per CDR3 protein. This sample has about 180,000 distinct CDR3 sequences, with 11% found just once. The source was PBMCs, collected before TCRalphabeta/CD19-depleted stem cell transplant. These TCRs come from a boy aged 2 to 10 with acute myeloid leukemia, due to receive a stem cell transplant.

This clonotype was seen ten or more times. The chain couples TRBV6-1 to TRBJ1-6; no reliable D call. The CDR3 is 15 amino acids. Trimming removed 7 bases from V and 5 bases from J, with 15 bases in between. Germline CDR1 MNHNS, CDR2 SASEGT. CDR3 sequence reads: CASTRGRQNNSPLHF. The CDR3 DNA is TGTGCCAGCACCCGAGGCAGGCAAAATAATTCACCCCTCCACTTT.

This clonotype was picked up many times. The CDR3 coding sequence is TGCGCCAGCAGCCAGCTCGGGGGCTTCCTTAGGGATACGCAGTATTTT. Encoded protein: CASSQLGGFLRDTQYF. The chain employs TRBV4-1 and TRBJ2-3; TRBD1 or TRBD2 may be the D gene (6 bases each). There are 16 residues in the CDR3. The germline V and J ends were trimmed by 3 bases and 6 bases, with 19 bases remaining between them. Germline V gene lookup returns CDR1 MGHRA and CDR2 YSYEKL.

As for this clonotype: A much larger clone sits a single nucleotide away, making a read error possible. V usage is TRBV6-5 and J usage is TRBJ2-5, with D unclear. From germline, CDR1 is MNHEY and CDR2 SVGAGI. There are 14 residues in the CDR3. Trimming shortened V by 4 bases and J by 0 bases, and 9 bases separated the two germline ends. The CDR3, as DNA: TGTGCCAGCAGTTCTATTCTGAACCAAGAGACCCAGTACTTC. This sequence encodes CASSSILNQETQYF.

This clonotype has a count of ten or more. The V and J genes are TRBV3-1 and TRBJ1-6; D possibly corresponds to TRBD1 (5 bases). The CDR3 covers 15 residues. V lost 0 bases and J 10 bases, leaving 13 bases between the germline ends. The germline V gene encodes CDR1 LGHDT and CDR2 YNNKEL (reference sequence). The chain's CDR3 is CASSQDSGGFSPLHF. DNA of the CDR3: TGTGCCAGCAGCCAAGATTCGGGGGGATTCTCACCCCTCCACTTT.

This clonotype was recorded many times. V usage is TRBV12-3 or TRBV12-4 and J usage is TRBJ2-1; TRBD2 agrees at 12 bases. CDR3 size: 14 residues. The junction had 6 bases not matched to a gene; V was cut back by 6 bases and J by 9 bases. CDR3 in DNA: TGTGCCAGCAGCCTAGCGGGAGGGCGGAGTGAGCAGTTCTTC. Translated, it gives CASSLAGGRSEQFF.

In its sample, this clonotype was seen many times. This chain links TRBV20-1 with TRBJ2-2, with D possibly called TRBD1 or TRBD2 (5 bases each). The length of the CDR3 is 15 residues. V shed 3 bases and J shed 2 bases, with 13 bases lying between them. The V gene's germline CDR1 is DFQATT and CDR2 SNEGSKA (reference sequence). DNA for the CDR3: TGCAGTGCTAGCCCTTGGGGGAGCAACACCGGGGAGCTGTTTTTT. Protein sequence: CSASPWGSNTGELFF.

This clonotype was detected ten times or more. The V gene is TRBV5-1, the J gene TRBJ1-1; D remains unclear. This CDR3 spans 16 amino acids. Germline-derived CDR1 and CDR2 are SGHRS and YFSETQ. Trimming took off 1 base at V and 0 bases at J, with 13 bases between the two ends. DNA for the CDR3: TGCGCCAGCAGCTTGAGGTGGGCTCCAGTGAACACTGAAGCTTTCTTT. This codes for CASSLRWAPVNTEAFF.

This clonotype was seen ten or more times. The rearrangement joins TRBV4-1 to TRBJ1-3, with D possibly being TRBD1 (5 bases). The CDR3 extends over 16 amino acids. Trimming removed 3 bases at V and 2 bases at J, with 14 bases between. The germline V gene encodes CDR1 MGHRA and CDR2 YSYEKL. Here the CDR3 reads CASSQPGRGTGNTIYF. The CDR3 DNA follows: TGCGCCAGCAGCCAGCCTGGACGGGGGACTGGAAACACCATATATTTT.